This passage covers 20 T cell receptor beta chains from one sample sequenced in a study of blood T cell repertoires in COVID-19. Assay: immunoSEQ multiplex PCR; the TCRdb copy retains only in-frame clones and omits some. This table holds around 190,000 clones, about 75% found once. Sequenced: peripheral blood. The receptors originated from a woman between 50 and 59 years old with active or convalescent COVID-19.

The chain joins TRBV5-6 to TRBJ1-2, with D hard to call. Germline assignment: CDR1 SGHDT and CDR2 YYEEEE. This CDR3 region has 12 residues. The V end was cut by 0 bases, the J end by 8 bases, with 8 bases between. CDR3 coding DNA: TGTGCCAGCAGCTTGGGAGGGATGGGCTACACCTTC. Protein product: CASSLGGMGYTF. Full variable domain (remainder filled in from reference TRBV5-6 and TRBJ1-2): DAGVTQSPTHLIKTRGQQVTLRCSPKSGHDTVSWYQQALGQGPQFIFQYYEEEERQRGNFPDRFSGHQFPNYSSELNVNALLLGDSALYLCASSLGGMGYTFGSGTRLTVV.

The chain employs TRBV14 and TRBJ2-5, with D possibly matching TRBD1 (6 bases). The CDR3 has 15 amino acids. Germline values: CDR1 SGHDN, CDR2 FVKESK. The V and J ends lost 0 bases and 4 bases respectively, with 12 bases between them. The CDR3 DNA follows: TGTGCCAGCAGCCAAGATACCAGGGGCCCAGAGACCCAGTACTTC. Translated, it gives CASSQDTRGPETQYF.

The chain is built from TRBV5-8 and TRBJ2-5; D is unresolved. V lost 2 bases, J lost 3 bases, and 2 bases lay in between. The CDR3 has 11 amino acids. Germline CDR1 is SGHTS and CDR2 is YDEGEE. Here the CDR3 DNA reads TGTGCCAGCAGCTTCAAAGAGACCCAGTACTTC. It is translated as CASSFKETQYF.

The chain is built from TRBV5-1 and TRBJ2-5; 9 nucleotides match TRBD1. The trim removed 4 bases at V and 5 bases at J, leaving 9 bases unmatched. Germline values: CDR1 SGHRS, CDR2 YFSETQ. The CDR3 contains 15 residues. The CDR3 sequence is CASSRTGEAGETQYF. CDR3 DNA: TGCGCCAGCAGCCGGACAGGGGAGGCGGGGGAGACCCAGTACTTC.

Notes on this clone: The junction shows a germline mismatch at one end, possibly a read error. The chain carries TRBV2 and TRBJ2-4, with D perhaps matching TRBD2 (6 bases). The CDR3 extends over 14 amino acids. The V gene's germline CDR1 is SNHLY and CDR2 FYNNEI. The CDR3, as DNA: TGTGCCAGCAGTGCCGGGGAGGCCAAGAACATTCAGTACTTC. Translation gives CASSAGEAKNIQYF.

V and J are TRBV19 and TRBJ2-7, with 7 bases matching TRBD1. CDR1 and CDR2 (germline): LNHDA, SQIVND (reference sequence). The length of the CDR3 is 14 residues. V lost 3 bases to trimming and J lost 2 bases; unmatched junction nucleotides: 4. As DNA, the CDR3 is TGTGCCAGTAGTATGACAGGGCTCACCTACGAGCAGTACTTC. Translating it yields CASSMTGLTYEQYF.

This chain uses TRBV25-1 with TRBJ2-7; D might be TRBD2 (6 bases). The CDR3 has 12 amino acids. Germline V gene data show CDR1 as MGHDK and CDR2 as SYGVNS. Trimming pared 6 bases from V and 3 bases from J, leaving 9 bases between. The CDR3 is CASRGLGYEQYF. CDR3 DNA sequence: TGTGCCAGCAGGGGACTCGGCTACGAGCAGTACTTC.

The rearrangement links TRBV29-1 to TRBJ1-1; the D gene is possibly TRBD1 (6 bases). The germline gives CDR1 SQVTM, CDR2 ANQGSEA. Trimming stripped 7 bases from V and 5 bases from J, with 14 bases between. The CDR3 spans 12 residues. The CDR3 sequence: CSAFGGQTEAFF. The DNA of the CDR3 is TGCAGCGCCTTCGGGGGGCAAACTGAAGCTTTCTTT.

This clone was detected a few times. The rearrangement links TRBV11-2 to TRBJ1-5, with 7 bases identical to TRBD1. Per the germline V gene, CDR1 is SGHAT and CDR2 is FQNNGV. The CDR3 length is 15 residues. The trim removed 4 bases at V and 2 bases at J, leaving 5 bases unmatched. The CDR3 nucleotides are TGTGCCAGCAGCTCGGAGGGGGCTGGCAATCAGCCCCAGCATTTT. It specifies CASSSEGAGNQPQHF.

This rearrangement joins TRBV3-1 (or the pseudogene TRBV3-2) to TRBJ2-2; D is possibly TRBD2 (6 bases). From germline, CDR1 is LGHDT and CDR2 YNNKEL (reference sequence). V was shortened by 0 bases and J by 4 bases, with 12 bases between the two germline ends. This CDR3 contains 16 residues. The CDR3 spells CASSQDMVAATGELFF. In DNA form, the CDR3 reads TGTGCCAGCAGCCAAGATATGGTAGCGGCCACCGGGGAGCTGTTTTTT.

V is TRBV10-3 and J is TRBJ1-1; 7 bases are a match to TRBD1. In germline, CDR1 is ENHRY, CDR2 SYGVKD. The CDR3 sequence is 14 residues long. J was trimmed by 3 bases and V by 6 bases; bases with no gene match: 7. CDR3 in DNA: TGTGCCATCAGCCCAGGGGGTAAGGACACTGAAGCTTTCTTT. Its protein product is CAISPGGKDTEAFF.

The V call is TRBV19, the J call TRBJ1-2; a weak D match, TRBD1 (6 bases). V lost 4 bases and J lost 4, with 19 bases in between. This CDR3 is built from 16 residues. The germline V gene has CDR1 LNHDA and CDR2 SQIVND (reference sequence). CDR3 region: CASSTGGQSGSYGYTF. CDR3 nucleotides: TGTGCCAGTAGTACCGGCGGACAGTCGGGATCCTATGGCTACACCTTC.

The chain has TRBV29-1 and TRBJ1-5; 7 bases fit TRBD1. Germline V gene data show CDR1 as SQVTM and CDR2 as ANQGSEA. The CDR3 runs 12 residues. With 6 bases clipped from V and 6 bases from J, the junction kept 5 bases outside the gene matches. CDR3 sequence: CSVGAGGQPQHF. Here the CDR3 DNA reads TGCAGCGTCGGGGCAGGGGGTCAGCCCCAGCATTTT.

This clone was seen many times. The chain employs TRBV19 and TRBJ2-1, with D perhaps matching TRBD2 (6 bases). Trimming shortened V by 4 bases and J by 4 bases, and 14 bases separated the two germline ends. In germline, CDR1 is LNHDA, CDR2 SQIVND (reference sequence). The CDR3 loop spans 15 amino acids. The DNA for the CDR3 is TGTGCCAGTAGTACCTCTAGCGAGGGATACAATGAGCAGTTCTTC. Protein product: CASSTSSEGYNEQFF.

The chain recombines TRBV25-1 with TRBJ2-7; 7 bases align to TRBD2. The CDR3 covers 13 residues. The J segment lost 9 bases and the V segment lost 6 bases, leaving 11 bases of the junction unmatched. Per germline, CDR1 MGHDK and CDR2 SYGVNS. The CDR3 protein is CASRGRARGGQYF. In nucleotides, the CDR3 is TGTGCCAGCAGGGGGAGGGCCAGAGGTGGGCAGTACTTC.

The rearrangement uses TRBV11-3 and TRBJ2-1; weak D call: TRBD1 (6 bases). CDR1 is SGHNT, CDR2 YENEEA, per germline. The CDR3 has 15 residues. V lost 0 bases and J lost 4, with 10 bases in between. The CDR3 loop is CASSLDGGRYNEQFF. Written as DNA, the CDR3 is TGTGCCAGCAGCTTAGATGGGGGCCGATACAATGAGCAGTTCTTC.

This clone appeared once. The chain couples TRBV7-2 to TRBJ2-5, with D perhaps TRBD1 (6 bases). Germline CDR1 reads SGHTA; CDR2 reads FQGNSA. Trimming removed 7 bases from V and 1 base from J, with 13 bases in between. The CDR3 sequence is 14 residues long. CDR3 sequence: CASTWGQIQETQYF. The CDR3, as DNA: TGTGCCAGCACCTGGGGGCAAATCCAAGAGACCCAGTACTTC.

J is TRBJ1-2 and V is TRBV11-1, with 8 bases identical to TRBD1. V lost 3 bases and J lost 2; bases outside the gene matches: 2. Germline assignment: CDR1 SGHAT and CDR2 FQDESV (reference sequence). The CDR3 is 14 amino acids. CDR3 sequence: CASSLGQANYGYTF. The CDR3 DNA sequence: TGTGCCAGCAGCTTGGGACAGGCCAACTATGGCTACACCTTC.

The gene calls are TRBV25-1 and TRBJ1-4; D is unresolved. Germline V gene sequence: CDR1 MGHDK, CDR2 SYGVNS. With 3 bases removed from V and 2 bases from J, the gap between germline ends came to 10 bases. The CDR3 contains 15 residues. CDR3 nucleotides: TGTGCCAGCAGTGACGAAGGGAGTACTAATGAAAAACTGTTTTTT. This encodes CASSDEGSTNEKLFF.

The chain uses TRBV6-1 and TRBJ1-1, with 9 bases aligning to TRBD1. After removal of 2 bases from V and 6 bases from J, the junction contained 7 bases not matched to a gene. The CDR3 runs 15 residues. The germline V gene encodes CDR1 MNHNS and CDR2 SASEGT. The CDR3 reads CASSELGDRGAEAFF. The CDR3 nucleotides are TGTGCCAGCAGTGAATTAGGAGACAGGGGGGCTGAAGCTTTCTTT.